Listed below are T cell receptor beta chains from one sample, sequenced in a study of T cells in Graves' hyperthyroidism and ophthalmopathy. TCRdb recomputed calls from the multiplex PCR reads with MiXCR, one row per CDR3 protein. The profile shows about 25,000 distinct CDR3 sequences, 45% to 55% of them singletons. Sequencing was performed on blood. These receptors all come from a woman between 35 and 50 years old with Graves' hyperthyroidism that later progressed to Graves' ophthalmopathy. Each CDR3 is given with its conserved first and last residue. A D gene is named only where the DNA matches it firmly.

d_gene: .
j_gene: TRBJ2-1
v_gene: TRBV30
CDR3aa: CAWSVGNEQFF

d_gene: TRBD2
j_gene: TRBJ2-5
v_gene: TRBV5-6
CDR3aa: CASREGLAGETQYF

d_gene: TRBD2
j_gene: TRBJ2-3
v_gene: TRBV29-1
CDR3aa: CSLEGLAGVSTDTQYF

d_gene: .
j_gene: TRBJ2-7
v_gene: TRBV25-1
CDR3aa: CASSEWAAGRGPYEQYF

d_gene: .
j_gene: TRBJ1-2
v_gene: TRBV12-3/TRBV12-4
CDR3aa: CASSFPEGHCGYTF

d_gene: .
j_gene: TRBJ2-7
v_gene: TRBV5-1
CDR3aa: CASGDYEQYF

d_gene: .
j_gene: TRBJ1-5
v_gene: TRBV7-2
CDR3aa: CASSRWTSGRNQETQHF

d_gene: TRBD2
j_gene: TRBJ2-3
v_gene: TRBV7-9
CDR3aa: CASREGGLAEATQYF

d_gene: .
j_gene: TRBJ1-1
v_gene: TRBV28
CDR3aa: CASSFTGNTEAFF

d_gene: TRBD1
j_gene: TRBJ2-7
v_gene: TRBV7-6
CDR3aa: CASSPGQVYYEQYF

d_gene: TRBD1
j_gene: TRBJ2-7
v_gene: TRBV5-1
CDR3aa: CASSLEQGARSDEQYF

d_gene: .
j_gene: TRBJ1-5
v_gene: TRBV6-5
CDR3aa: CASRGRENQPQHF

d_gene: TRBD1
j_gene: TRBJ2-3
v_gene: TRBV10-1
CDR3aa: CASSGTGGLGGTQYF

d_gene: .
j_gene: TRBJ2-2
v_gene: TRBV10-1
CDR3aa: CASRTTSSGELFF

d_gene: .
j_gene: TRBJ1-4
v_gene: TRBV7-9
CDR3aa: CASSPRGALNEKLFF

d_gene: .
j_gene: TRBJ2-3
v_gene: TRBV10-3
CDR3aa: CAIVSSITDTQYF

d_gene: TRBD1
j_gene: TRBJ2-1
v_gene: TRBV20-1
CDR3aa: CSATSRDRYDEQFF

d_gene: TRBD1
j_gene: TRBJ1-2
v_gene: TRBV19
CDR3aa: CASTKGTAEPGYTF

d_gene: .
j_gene: TRBJ2-6
v_gene: TRBV19
CDR3aa: CASSLQGAGANVLTF

d_gene: .
j_gene: TRBJ2-7
v_gene: TRBV5-4
CDR3aa: CASSLVAQDEQYF

d_gene: TRBD1
j_gene: TRBJ1-5
v_gene: TRBV5-1
CDR3aa: CASSSQGDQPQHF

d_gene: TRBD1
j_gene: TRBJ1-1
v_gene: TRBV5-5
CDR3aa: CASSNDRAGANTEAFF

d_gene: .
j_gene: TRBJ2-7
v_gene: TRBV28
CDR3aa: CASSFGLEQYF

d_gene: .
j_gene: TRBJ2-7
v_gene: TRBV24-1
CDR3aa: CATSDPSRQHYEQYF

d_gene: .
j_gene: TRBJ1-2
v_gene: TRBV20-1
CDR3aa: CSARDRVGEPNYGYTF

d_gene: .
j_gene: TRBJ2-1
v_gene: TRBV15
CDR3aa: CATSRPRGGNNEQFF

d_gene: TRBD2
j_gene: TRBJ2-3
v_gene: TRBV20-1
CDR3aa: CSALAGTGTDTQYF

d_gene: .
j_gene: TRBJ2-7
v_gene: TRBV19
CDR3aa: CASSIAKAAEQYF

d_gene: .
j_gene: TRBJ1-6
v_gene: TRBV5-5
CDR3aa: CASSSDRKDSPLHF

d_gene: TRBD2
j_gene: TRBJ2-1
v_gene: TRBV29-1
CDR3aa: CSVEGKLAEYNEQFF

d_gene: TRBD1
j_gene: TRBJ2-7
v_gene: TRBV19
CDR3aa: CASSDRDRTYEQYF

d_gene: TRBD1
j_gene: TRBJ2-6
v_gene: TRBV19
CDR3aa: CASSIDTGQGAGANVLTF

d_gene: TRBD1
j_gene: TRBJ2-7
v_gene: TRBV5-1
CDR3aa: CASSLEDRAYEQYF

d_gene: TRBD1
j_gene: TRBJ2-5
v_gene: TRBV28
CDR3aa: CASSFGTGRGETQYF

d_gene: TRBD1
j_gene: TRBJ1-2
v_gene: TRBV7-6
CDR3aa: CASSDRDSHGYTF

d_gene: TRBD1
j_gene: TRBJ2-3
v_gene: TRBV5-1
CDR3aa: CASSLEQGARTDTQYF

d_gene: .
j_gene: TRBJ2-7
v_gene: TRBV15
CDR3aa: CATSNYNLAYEQYF

d_gene: .
j_gene: TRBJ1-1
v_gene: TRBV2
CDR3aa: CASRDLPTEAFF

d_gene: TRBD2
j_gene: TRBJ2-2
v_gene: TRBV2
CDR3aa: CASTAGLYTGELFF

d_gene: .
j_gene: TRBJ2-1
v_gene: TRBV10-3
CDR3aa: CAISVRDGNEQFF

d_gene: TRBD1
j_gene: TRBJ1-1
v_gene: TRBV12-3/TRBV12-4
CDR3aa: CASRSGQLNTEAFF

d_gene: TRBD1
j_gene: TRBJ1-1
v_gene: TRBV15
CDR3aa: CATSTGGRSTEAFF

d_gene: .
j_gene: TRBJ2-1
v_gene: TRBV7-9
CDR3aa: CASSSAINEQFF

d_gene: .
j_gene: TRBJ1-3
v_gene: TRBV28
CDR3aa: CASRWTAGNTIYF

d_gene: .
j_gene: TRBJ1-2
v_gene: TRBV19
CDR3aa: CASSPTERGYYGYTF

d_gene: .
j_gene: TRBJ2-1
v_gene: TRBV29-1
CDR3aa: CSVETPFSYNEQFF

d_gene: .
j_gene: TRBJ2-5
v_gene: TRBV20-1
CDR3aa: CSASSSGLETQYF

d_gene: .
j_gene: TRBJ1-5
v_gene: TRBV7-6
CDR3aa: CASSQNDGNQPQHF

d_gene: .
j_gene: TRBJ1-3
v_gene: TRBV5-6
CDR3aa: CASSYSGGTIYF

d_gene: TRBD1
j_gene: TRBJ2-7
v_gene: TRBV15
CDR3aa: CATSTRQGTLSYEQYF

d_gene: .
j_gene: TRBJ2-3
v_gene: TRBV12-3/TRBV12-4
CDR3aa: CASSPLGTAQYF

d_gene: TRBD1
j_gene: TRBJ2-7
v_gene: TRBV13
CDR3aa: CASSLRRKGAIRYYEQYF